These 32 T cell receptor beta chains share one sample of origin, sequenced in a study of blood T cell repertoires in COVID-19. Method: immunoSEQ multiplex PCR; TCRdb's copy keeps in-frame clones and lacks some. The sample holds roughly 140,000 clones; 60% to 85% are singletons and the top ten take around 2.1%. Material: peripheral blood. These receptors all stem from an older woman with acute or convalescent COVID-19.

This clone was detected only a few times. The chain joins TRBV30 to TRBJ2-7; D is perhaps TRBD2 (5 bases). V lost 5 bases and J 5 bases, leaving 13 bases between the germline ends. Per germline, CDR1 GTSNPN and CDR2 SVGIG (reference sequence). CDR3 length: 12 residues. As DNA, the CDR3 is TGTGCCTGGGGATCGGACGGGGACGAGCAGTACTTC. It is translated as CAWGSDGDEQYF.

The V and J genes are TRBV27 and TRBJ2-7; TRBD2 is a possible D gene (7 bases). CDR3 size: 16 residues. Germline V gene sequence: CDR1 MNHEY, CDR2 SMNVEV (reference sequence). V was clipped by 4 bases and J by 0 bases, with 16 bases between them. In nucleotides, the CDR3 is TGTGCCAGCAGTTCCTCAGCGGGACATTTCTCCTACGAGCAGTACTTC. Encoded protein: CASSSSAGHFSYEQYF.

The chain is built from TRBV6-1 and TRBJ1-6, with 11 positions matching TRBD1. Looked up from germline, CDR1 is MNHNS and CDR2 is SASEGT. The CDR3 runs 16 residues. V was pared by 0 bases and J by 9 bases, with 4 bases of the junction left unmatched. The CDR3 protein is CASSEAGTGGPSPLHF. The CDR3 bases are TGTGCCAGCAGTGAAGCGGGGACAGGGGGGCCTTCACCCCTCCACTTT.

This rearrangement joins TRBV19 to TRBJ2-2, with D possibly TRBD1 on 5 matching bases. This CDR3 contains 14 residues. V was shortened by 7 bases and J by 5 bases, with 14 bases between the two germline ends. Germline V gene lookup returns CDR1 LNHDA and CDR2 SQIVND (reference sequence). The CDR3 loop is CASNMDTWTGELFF. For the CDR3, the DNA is TGTGCCAGTAACATGGACACCTGGACCGGGGAGCTGTTTTTT.

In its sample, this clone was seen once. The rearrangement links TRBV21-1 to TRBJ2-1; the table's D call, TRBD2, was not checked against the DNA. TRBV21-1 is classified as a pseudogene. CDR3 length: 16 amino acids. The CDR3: CASSKGRGVGRNEQFF. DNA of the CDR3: TGTGCCAGCAGCAAAGGGCGGGGAGTGGGTAGGAATGAGCAGTTCTTC.

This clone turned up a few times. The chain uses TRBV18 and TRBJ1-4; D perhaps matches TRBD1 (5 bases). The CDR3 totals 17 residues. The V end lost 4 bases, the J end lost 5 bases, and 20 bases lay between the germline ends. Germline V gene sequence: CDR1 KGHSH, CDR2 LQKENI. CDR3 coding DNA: TGTGCCAGCTCACGGTTGCAAGGGGCCGTGGGGAATGAAAAACTGTTTTTT. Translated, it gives CASSRLQGAVGNEKLFF.

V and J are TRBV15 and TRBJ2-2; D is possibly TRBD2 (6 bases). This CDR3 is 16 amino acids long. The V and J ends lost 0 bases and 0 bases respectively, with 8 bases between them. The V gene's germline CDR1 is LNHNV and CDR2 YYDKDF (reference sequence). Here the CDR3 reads CATSRDGGANTGELFF. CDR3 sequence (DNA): TGTGCCACCAGCAGAGATGGAGGGGCGAACACCGGGGAGCTGTTTTTT.

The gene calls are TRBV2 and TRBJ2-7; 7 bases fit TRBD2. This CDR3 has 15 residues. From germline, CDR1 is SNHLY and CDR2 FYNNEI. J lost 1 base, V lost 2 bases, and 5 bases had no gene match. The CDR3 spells CASSEWASGSYEQYF. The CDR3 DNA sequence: TGTGCCAGCAGTGAATGGGCTAGCGGTTCCTACGAGCAGTACTTC.

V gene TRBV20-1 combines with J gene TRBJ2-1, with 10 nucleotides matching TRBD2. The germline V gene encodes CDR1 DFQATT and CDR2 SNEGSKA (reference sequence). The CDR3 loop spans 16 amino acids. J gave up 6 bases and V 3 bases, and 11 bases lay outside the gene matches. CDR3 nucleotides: TGCAGTGCTAGTCCTTGGGCTAGCGGGAGTATCAATGAGCAGTTCTTC. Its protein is CSASPWASGSINEQFF.

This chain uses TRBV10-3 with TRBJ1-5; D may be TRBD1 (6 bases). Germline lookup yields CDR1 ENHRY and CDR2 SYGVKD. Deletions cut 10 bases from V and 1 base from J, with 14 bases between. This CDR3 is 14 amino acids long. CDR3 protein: CATAIQGSNQPQHF. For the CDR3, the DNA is TGTGCCACCGCAATTCAGGGGAGCAATCAGCCCCAGCATTTT.

The chain's CDR3 is CASSLASTTGRFTYNSPLHF. In DNA form, the CDR3 reads TGTGCCAGCAGCTTAGCATCGACGACAGGGAGGTTCACCTATAATTCACCCCTCCACTTT. V and J are TRBV7-8 and TRBJ1-6; 7 bases line up with TRBD1. Trimming at V came to 0 bases and at J to 2 bases, leaving 13 bases not matched to a gene. Germline lookup yields CDR1 SGHVS and CDR2 FQNEAQ. This CDR3 has 20 amino acids.

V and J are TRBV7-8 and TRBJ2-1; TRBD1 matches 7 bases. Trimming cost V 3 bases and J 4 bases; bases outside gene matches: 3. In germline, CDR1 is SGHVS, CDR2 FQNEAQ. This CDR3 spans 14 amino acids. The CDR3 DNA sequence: TGTGCCAGCAGCTTTGGACAGGTTTACAATGAGCAGTTCTTC. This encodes CASSFGQVYNEQFF.

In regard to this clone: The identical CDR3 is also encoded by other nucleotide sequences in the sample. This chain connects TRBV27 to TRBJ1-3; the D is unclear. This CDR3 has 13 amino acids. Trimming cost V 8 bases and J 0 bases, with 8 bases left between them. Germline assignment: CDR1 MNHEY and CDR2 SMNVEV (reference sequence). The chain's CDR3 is CASRRGSGNTIYF. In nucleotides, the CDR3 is TGTGCCAGCCGACGGGGCTCTGGAAACACCATATATTTT.

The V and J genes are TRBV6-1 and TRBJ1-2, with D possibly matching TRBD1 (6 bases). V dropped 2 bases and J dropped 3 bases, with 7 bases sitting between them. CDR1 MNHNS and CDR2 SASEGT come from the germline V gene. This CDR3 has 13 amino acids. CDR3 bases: TGTGCCAGCAGTGAAAGGGGGTACTATGGCTACACCTTC. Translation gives CASSERGYYGYTF.

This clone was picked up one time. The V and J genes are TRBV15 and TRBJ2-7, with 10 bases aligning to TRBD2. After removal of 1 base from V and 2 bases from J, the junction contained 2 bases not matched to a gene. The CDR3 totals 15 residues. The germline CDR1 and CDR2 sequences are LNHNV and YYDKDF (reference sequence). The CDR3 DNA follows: TGTGCCACCAGCAGAGTCAGCGGGAGGGCCTACGAGCAGTACTTC. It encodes CATSRVSGRAYEQYF.

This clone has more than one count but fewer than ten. The CDR3 loop reads CASSSTGGISYEQYF. The CDR3 DNA reads as TGTGCCAGCAGCTCCACAGGGGGCATCTCCTACGAGCAGTACTTC. The chain has TRBV5-4 and TRBJ2-7; 9 nucleotides align to TRBD1. With 3 bases clipped from V and 0 bases from J, the junction kept 4 bases outside the gene matches. The CDR3 is made up of 15 amino acids. Germline CDR1 reads SGHNT; CDR2 reads YYREEE (reference sequence).

The CDR3 loop reads CASSSRGGRTDTQYF. The DNA for the CDR3 is TGTGCCAGCAGCTCCCGTGGCGGGAGGACAGATACGCAGTATTTT. The chain joins TRBV9 to TRBJ2-3; 8 bases line up with TRBD2. Germline CDR1 reads SGDLS; CDR2 reads YYNGEE. This CDR3 has 15 residues. Trimming took 4 bases from V and 3 from J; bases not matched to a gene: 7. The variable domain in full, completed from reference TRBV9 and TRBJ2-3, reads DSGVTQTPKHLITATGQRVTLRCSPRSGDLSVYWYQQSLDQGLQFLIQYYNGEERAKGNILERFSAQQFPDLHSELNLSSLELGDSALYFCASSSRGGRTDTQYFGPGTRLTVL.

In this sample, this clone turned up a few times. The CDR3 bases are TGTGCCATCAGTGGTGGGACTAGCGGGAGAGGTGAGCAGTACTTC. Encoded protein: CAISGGTSGRGEQYF. V usage is TRBV10-3 and J usage is TRBJ2-7; 14 nucleotides agree with TRBD2. CDR3 length: 15 residues. The J segment lost 7 bases and the V segment lost 4 bases, leaving 6 bases of the junction unmatched. Germline loops: CDR1 ENHRY, CDR2 SYGVKD.

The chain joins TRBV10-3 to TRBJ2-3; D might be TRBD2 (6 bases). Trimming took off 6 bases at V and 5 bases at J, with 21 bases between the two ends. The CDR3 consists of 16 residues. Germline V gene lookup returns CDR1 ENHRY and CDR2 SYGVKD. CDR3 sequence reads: CAISGVGSGVRDTQYF. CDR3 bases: TGTGCCATCAGCGGAGTCGGCTCGGGAGTTCGAGATACGCAGTATTTT.

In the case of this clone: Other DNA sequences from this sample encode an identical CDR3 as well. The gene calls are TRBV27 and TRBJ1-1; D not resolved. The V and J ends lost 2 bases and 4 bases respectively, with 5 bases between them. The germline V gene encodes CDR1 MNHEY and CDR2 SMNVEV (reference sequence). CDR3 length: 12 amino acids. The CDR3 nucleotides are TGTGCCAGCAGTTTAAGCGGCACTGAAGCTTTCTTT. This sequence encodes CASSLSGTEAFF.

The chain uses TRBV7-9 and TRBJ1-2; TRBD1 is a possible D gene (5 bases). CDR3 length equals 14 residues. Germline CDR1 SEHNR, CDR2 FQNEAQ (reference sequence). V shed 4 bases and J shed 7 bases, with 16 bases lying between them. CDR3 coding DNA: TGTGCCAGCAGCTCTAGCGGCAGGGAATCTGGCTACACCTTC. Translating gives CASSSSGRESGYTF. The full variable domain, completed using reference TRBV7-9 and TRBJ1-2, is DTGVSQNPRHKITKRGQNVTFRCDPISEHNRLYWYRQTLGQGPEFLTYFQNEAQLEKSRLLSDRFSAERPKGSFSTLEIQRTEQGDSAMYLCASSSSGRESGYTFGSGTRLTVV.

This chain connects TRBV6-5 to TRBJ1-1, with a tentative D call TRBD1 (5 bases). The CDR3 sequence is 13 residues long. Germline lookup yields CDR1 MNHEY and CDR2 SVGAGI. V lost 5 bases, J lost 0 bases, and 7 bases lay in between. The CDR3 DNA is TGTGCCAGCAGTACGACAGTGAACACTGAAGCTTTCTTT. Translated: CASSTTVNTEAFF.

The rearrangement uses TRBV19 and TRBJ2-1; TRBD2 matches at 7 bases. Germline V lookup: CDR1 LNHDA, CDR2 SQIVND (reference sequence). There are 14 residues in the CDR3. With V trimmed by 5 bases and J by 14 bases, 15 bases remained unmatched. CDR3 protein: CASSQKREGELKFF. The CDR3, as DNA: TGTGCCAGTAGTCAGAAGCGGGAAGGGGAGCTGAAGTTCTTC.

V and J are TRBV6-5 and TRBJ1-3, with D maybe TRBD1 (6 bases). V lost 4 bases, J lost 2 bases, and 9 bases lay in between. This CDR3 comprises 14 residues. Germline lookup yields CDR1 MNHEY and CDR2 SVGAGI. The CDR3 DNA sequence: TGTGCCAGCAGTTCTACAGGGACTGGAAACACCATATATTTT. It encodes CASSSTGTGNTIYF.

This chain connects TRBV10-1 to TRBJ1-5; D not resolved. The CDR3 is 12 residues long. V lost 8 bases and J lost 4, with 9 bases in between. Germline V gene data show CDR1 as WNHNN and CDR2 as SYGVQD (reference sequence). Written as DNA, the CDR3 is TGCGCCAGCTCAACCGGGAATCAGCCCCAGCATTTT. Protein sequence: CASSTGNQPQHF.

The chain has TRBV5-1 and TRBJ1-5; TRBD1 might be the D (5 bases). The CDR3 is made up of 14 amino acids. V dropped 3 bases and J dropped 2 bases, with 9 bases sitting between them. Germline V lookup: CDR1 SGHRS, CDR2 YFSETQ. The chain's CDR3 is CASSSTGGNQPQHF. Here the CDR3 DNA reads TGCGCCAGCAGCTCCACAGGAGGCAATCAGCCCCAGCATTTT. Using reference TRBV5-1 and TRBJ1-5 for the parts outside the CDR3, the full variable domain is KAGVTQTPRYLIKTRGQQVTLSCSPISGHRSVSWYQQTPGQGLQFLFEYFSETQRNKGNFPGRFSGRQFSNSRSEMNVSTLELGDSALYLCASSSTGGNQPQHFGDGTRLSIL.

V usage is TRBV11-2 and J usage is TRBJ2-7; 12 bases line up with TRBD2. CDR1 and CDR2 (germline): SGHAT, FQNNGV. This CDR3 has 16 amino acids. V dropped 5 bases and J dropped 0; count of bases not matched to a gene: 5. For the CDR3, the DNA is TGTGCCAGCAGCCGTGGACTAGCGGGACACTCCTACGAGCAGTACTTC. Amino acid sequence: CASSRGLAGHSYEQYF.

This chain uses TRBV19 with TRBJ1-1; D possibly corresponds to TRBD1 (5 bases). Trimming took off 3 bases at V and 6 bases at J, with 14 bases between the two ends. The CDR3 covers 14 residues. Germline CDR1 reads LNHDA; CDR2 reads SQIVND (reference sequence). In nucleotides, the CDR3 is TGTGCCAGTAGTATCGGGGGTCCCAAGGCTGAAGCTTTCTTT. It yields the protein CASSIGGPKAEAFF.

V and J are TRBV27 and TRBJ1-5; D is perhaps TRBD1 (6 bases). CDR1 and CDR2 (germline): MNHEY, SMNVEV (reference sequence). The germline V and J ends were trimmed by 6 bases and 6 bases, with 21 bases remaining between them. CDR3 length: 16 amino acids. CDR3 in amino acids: CASSPLNRVSGQPQHF. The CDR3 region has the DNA TGTGCCAGCAGCCCCCTAAACAGGGTATCGGGTCAGCCCCAGCATTTT.

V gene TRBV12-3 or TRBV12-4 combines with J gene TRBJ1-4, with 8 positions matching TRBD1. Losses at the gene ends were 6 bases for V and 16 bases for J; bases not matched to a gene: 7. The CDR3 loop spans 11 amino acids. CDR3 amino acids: CASSQGAEGFF. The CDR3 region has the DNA TGTGCCAGCAGCCAGGGGGCCGAGGGGTTTTTT.

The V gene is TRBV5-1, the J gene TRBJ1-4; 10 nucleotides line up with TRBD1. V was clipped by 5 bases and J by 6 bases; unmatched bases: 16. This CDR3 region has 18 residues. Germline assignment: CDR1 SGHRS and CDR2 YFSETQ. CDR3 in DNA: TGCGCCAGCAGTCTGGAGGGGACAGGGGCCCCCAAGGATGAAAAACTGTTTTTT. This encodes CASSLEGTGAPKDEKLFF.

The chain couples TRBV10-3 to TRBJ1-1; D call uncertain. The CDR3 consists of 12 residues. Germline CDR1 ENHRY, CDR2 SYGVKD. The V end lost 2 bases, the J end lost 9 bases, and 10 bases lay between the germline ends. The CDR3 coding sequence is TGTGCCATCAGTGAGGGCCTGATTCAAGCTTTCTTT. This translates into CAISEGLIQAFF.